These T cell receptor beta chains were read from a single sample in a study of cytomegalovirus exposure and HLA in healthy donors. Here immunoSEQ multiplex PCR was the method, and the copy in TCRdb shows in-frame clones only, minus some. The table lists about 180,000 clones, approximately 80% of them singletons, with 2% to 2.5% in the top ten. The material sequenced was PBMCs. These receptors all come from a male donor in good health and CMV-seronegative. The CDR3 runs from the conserved cysteine through the conserved F or W. Fields, in order: V gene, J gene, clone size, D gene, CDR3 protein, CDR3 DNA. D genes are given only for firm matches. Not every row has a clone size; where given, it reads once, few, many or a size class.

TRBV6-5	TRBJ2-7	NA	TRBD2	CASSYREAPHYEQYF	TGTGCCAGCAGTTACCGGGAGGCCCCCCACTACGAGCAGTACTTC
TRBV11-2	TRBJ1-2	NA	TRBD1	CASSPGQGNYGYTF	TGTGCCAGCAGCCCAGGACAGGGCAACTATGGCTACACCTTC
TRBV15	TRBJ2-7	NA	NA	CATSRDRFLNYEQYF	TGTGCCACCAGCAGAGATAGATTTTTGAACTACGAGCAGTACTTC
TRBV19	TRBJ1-2	NA	TRBD1	CASRLGQGRDYGYTF	TGTGCCAGTAGACTCGGACAGGGCAGGGACTATGGCTACACCTTC
TRBV27	TRBJ2-7	NA	NA	CASRDRGFPYEQYF	TGTGCCAGCAGGGATCGGGGGTTTCCCTACGAGCAGTACTTC
TRBV6-6	TRBJ2-7	few	NA	CASSPPEGLFTEQYF	TGTGCCAGCAGTCCCCCCGAGGGCCTATTTACCGAGCAGTACTTC
TRBV19	TRBJ2-3	NA	NA	CASKLGDIQSTDTQYF	TGTGCCAGCAAATTGGGGGACATCCAGAGCACAGATACGCAGTATTTT
TRBV4-3	TRBJ2-7	NA	TRBD2	CASSQEVSGDYEQYF	TGCGCCAGCAGCCAAGAGGTTAGCGGGGATTACGAGCAGTACTTC
TRBV6-6	TRBJ2-7	NA	NA	CASSYSRDTFFRGQYF	TGTGCCAGCAGTTACTCGAGGGACACCTTTTTCCGGGGGCAGTACTTC
TRBV5-1	TRBJ2-2	NA	NA	CASSLGPSGELFF	TGCGCCAGCAGCTTGGGTCCGTCCGGGGAGCTGTTTTTT
TRBV4-1	TRBJ2-7	NA	NA	CASSQGTSYEQYF	TGCGCCAGCAGCCAGGGGACAAGCTACGAGCAGTACTTC
TRBV6-6	TRBJ2-7	NA	TRBD2	CASRTSGASYEQYF	TGTGCCAGCAGAACTAGCGGGGCCTCCTACGAGCAGTACTTC
TRBV7-9	TRBJ1-5	NA	TRBD1	CASSLTGDGQPQHF	TGTGCCAGCAGCTTAACAGGGGACGGTCAGCCCCAGCATTTT
TRBV27	TRBJ2-3	NA	NA	CASSLAGVYDTQYF	TGTGCCAGCAGTTTGGCAGGGGTGTATGATACGCAGTATTTT
TRBV9	TRBJ2-7	NA	TRBD2	CASSTSAGTTREQYF	TGTGCCAGCAGCACCTCGGCCGGGACTACCAGAGAGCAGTACTTC
TRBV30	TRBJ2-5	NA	NA	CAWSVRHQETQYF	TGTGCCTGGAGTGTACGACATCAAGAGACCCAGTACTTC
TRBV5-1	TRBJ1-1	NA	NA	CASSLVGRGPEAFF	TGCGCCAGCAGCTTGGTAGGGAGGGGCCCTGAAGCTTTCTTT
TRBV5-6	TRBJ1-5	few	NA	CASSLSPRSNQPQHF	TGTGCCAGCAGCTTGTCTCCCCGGAGCAATCAGCCCCAGCATTTT
TRBV4-1	TRBJ2-3	NA	NA	CASSQDPGSTNTDTQYF	TGCGCCAGCAGCCAAGATCCGGGGAGCACAAACACAGATACGCAGTATTTT
TRBV7-2	TRBJ2-7	NA	NA	CASSSHGQMGEQYF	TGTGCCAGCAGCTCCCATGGACAGATGGGAGAGCAGTACTTC
TRBV30	TRBJ1-3	few	NA	CAWSVRAGLNSGNTIYF	TGTGCCTGGAGTGTACGGGCAGGGCTGAATTCTGGAAACACCATATATTTT
TRBV14	TRBJ2-1	NA	TRBD2	CASSQWEGPYNEQFF	TGTGCCAGCAGCCAATGGGAGGGCCCCTACAATGAGCAGTTCTTC
TRBV2	TRBJ2-7	NA	NA	CASIEGGLYEQYF	TGTGCCAGCATCGAGGGGGGGCTCTACGAGCAGTACTTC
TRBV5-6	TRBJ2-7	few	NA	CASSLDNYEQYF	TGTGCCAGCAGCTTGGACAACTACGAGCAGTACTTC
TRBV15	TRBJ1-2	NA	NA	CATSREPQPQEGYPF	TGTGCCACCAGCAGGGAACCCCAGCCCCAGGAAGGCTACCCCTTC
TRBV5-3	TRBJ2-7	NA	NA	CARSTRQVSSYEQYF	TGTGCCAGAAGCACGAGACAGGTAAGTTCCTACGAGCAGTACTTC
TRBV27	TRBJ2-6	NA	NA	CASSPQRANVLTF	TGTGCCAGCAGCCCACAGAGGGCCAACGTCCTGACTTTC
TRBV5-4	TRBJ1-1	NA	TRBD1	CASSVNRGVVTEAFF	TGTGCCAGCAGCGTGAACAGGGGAGTAGTCACTGAAGCTTTCTTT
TRBV25-1	TRBJ1-4	NA	TRBD1	CASSPGTGDEKLFF	TGTGCCAGCAGCCCCGGGACAGGGGATGAAAAACTGTTTTTT
TRBV7-9	TRBJ2-7	NA	TRBD1	CASRDRGYEQYF	TGTGCCAGCCGGGACAGGGGCTACGAGCAGTACTTC
TRBV7-9	TRBJ2-7	NA	TRBD2	CASSLGPGLAATYEQYF	TGTGCCAGCAGCTTAGGGCCCGGACTAGCGGCTACCTACGAGCAGTACTTC
TRBV18	TRBJ2-2	NA	NA	CASSQRTPPTGELFF	TGTGCCAGCTCACAAAGGACACCGCCCACCGGGGAGCTGTTTTTT
TRBV2	TRBJ2-7	NA	NA	CASRGYRAPGEQYF	TGTGCCAGCAGGGGCTACCGGGCTCCGGGAGAGCAGTACTTC
TRBV6-5	TRBJ1-1	NA	NA	CASGRGLLNTEAFF	TGTGCCAGCGGCCGGGGACTGCTGAACACTGAAGCTTTCTTT
TRBV4-2	TRBJ2-1	NA	TRBD2	CASSPGVAGSNEQFF	TGTGCCAGCAGCCCCGGGGTAGCGGGAAGCAATGAGCAGTTCTTC
TRBV28	TRBJ2-3	NA	TRBD2	CASSFASGPTDTQYF	TGTGCCAGCAGTTTTGCTAGCGGGCCCACAGATACGCAGTATTTT
TRBV19	TRBJ2-1	few	TRBD2	CASRRIGTSGINEQFF	TGTGCCAGTAGACGAATTGGGACTAGCGGGATCAATGAGCAGTTCTTC
TRBV7-9	TRBJ2-7	NA	TRBD2	CASSLAPRGGLTYEQYF	TGTGCCAGCAGCTTAGCCCCCCGCGGGGGGCTAACCTACGAGCAGTACTTC
TRBV5-1	TRBJ2-1	NA	NA	CASSLRRAPAGRQSYNEQFF	TGCGCCAGCAGCTTGCGTAGGGCACCAGCAGGTCGACAGTCCTACAATGAGCAGTTCTTC
TRBV27	TRBJ2-7	NA	TRBD1	CASSKGDRGTYEQYF	TGTGCCAGCAGCAAAGGGGACAGGGGCACCTACGAGCAGTACTTC
TRBV10-2	TRBJ2-5	NA	TRBD2	CASSEAGGFPETQYF	TGCGCCAGCAGTGAAGCGGGAGGTTTCCCAGAGACCCAGTACTTC
TRBV4-1	TRBJ1-2	few	NA	CASSHNIQGSTKNYGYTF	TGCGCCAGCAGCCACAATATCCAGGGCAGTACGAAAAACTATGGCTACACCTTC
TRBV4-3	TRBJ2-1	few	TRBD1	CASSQGQGIYNEQFF	TGCGCCAGCAGCCAAGGACAGGGGATCTACAATGAGCAGTTCTTC
TRBV6-1	TRBJ1-5	few	TRBD1	CASSEGTGVRQPQHF	TGTGCCAGCAGTGAAGGGACAGGGGTGAGACAGCCCCAGCATTTT
TRBV10-3	TRBJ2-1	NA	TRBD2	CAISDQRGYNEQFF	TGTGCCATCAGTGACCAGCGGGGGTACAATGAGCAGTTCTTC
TRBV28	TRBJ1-6	NA	TRBD1	CASSLLTGVANSPLHF	TGTGCCAGCAGTTTACTTACAGGGGTAGCTAATTCACCCCTCCACTTT
TRBV9	TRBJ2-6	NA	NA	CASSVTSTGLRFNSGANVLTF	TGTGCCAGCAGCGTAACGTCCACGGGACTCCGGTTTAACTCTGGGGCCAACGTCCTGACTTTC
TRBV29-1	TRBJ2-7	NA	NA	CSVEKALRGSYEQYF	TGCAGCGTTGAAAAGGCACTTCGGGGCTCCTACGAGCAGTACTTC
TRBV18	TRBJ2-5	NA	TRBD1	CASSPPLAGGQETQYF	TGTGCCAGCTCACCACCGCTCGCAGGGGGCCAAGAGACCCAGTACTTC
TRBV29-1	TRBJ2-3	NA	TRBD1	CSVGGTASTDTQYF	TGCAGCGTCGGTGGGACAGCTAGCACAGATACGCAGTATTTT
TRBV28	TRBJ2-5	NA	TRBD1	CASSPETRTGGRETQYF	TGTGCCAGCAGTCCCGAGACCCGGACAGGGGGCCGGGAGACCCAGTACTTC
TRBV29-1	TRBJ2-5	once	TRBD2	CSVGTGGVETQYF	TGCAGCGTTGGGACGGGAGGGGTAGAGACCCAGTACTTC
TRBV28	TRBJ1-5	NA	TRBD1	CASSPQGAAGQPQHF	TGTGCCAGCAGTCCTCAGGGGGCGGCGGGTCAGCCCCAGCATTTT
TRBV7-9	TRBJ2-7	NA	TRBD1	CASSLGQGAVYEQYF	TGTGCCAGCAGCTTAGGGCAGGGGGCGGTCTACGAGCAGTACTTC
TRBV9	TRBJ2-2	NA	TRBD2	CASSVGGGGIEGELFF	TGTGCCAGCAGCGTCGGCGGGGGAGGGATAGAAGGGGAGCTGTTTTTT